The T cell receptor (beta chain) described here comes from a study of T-cell memory formation after mild COVID-19. TCRdb re-called the 5' RACE reads through MiXCR, storing one row per CDR3 protein. The sample yields roughly 500,000 distinct CDR3 sequences, roughly 20% seen once. Trimming at V came to 4 bases and at J to 5 bases, leaving 11 bases not matched to a gene. The CDR3 spans 15 residues. Germline assignment: CDR1 SGHRS and CDR2 YFSETQ. This TCR was sampled from an adult woman who had mild COVID-19 (a few samples of this study predate the infection). Cell type and time point are not known. The chain has TRBV5-1 and TRBJ2-5, with 7 bases fitting TRBD1. The specimen was PBMCs or a T cell subset sorted from them (not recorded which). The CDR3 bases are TGCGCCAGCAGCCGTGCACAGGGGAACCTGGAGACCCAGTACTTC. Its translation: CASSRAQGNLETQYF.